This passage covers 3 T cell receptor beta chains from one sample sequenced in a study of spatial heterogeneity in lung cancer. Study outcomes and limitations: The study found that expanded intratumoral alpha and beta TCR counts tracked tumor mutation counts.

Each CDR3 protein is one row after TCRdb ran MiXCR on the 5' RACE reads. This sample has roughly 19,000 distinct CDR3 sequences, with around a sixth found just once. Time point denoted: sample taken at primary tumor resection. These receptors have no known antigen. Sequences were derived from lung tumor tissue, sampled at surgery. The source is a female donor with early-stage non-small cell lung cancer.

This clonotype was counted a few times. Relative to the germline gene, one junction end is altered; a read error may explain this. V is TRBV2 and J is TRBJ2-1; 11 bases line up with TRBD2. This CDR3 is built from 14 residues. The germline CDR1 and CDR2 sequences are SNHLY and FYNNEI. The CDR3 loop reads CASSEEIAGGPKVF. CDR3 in DNA: TGTGCCAGCAGTGAAGAGATAGCGGGAGGGCCGAAGGTCTTC. The full variable domain, completed using reference TRBV2 and TRBJ2-1, is EPEVTQTPSHQVTQMGQEVILRCVPISNHLYFYWYRQILGQKVEFLVSFYNNEISEKSEIFDDQFSVERPDGSNFTLKIRSTKLEDSAMYFCASSEEIAGGPKVFGPGTRLTVL.

This clonotype was detected many times. V usage is TRBV18 and J usage is TRBJ2-7, with D unresolved. V lost 4 bases and J 6 bases, leaving 16 bases between the germline ends. Germline CDR1 and CDR2: KGHSH and LQKENI. The CDR3 is 14 amino acids. The CDR3 coding sequence is TGTGCCAGCTCACAAACTCTACCCCCGCTCGAGCAGTACTTC. Translating gives CASSQTLPPLEQYF.

At least ten counts were recorded for this clonotype. The chain employs TRBV7-2 and TRBJ2-5, with D possibly matching TRBD1 (6 bases). Germline V gene lookup returns CDR1 SGHTA and CDR2 FQGNSA. V was clipped by 4 bases and J by 3 bases, with 9 bases between them. The CDR3 is 13 amino acids. The CDR3 reads CASSWGHEETQYF. CDR3 sequence (DNA): TGTGCCAGCAGCTGGGGGCATGAAGAGACCCAGTACTTC.